This TCR beta chain was identified during a study of shared T cell receptors in the human thymus. Libraries were prepared by immunoSEQ multiplex PCR; TCRdb keeps only in-frame clonotypes and omits some of them. The table lists about 730,000 clones, around 85% of them singletons, with about 0.011% in the top ten. The V gene's germline CDR1 is SGHDT and CDR2 YYEEEE. The CDR3 covers 17 residues. Trimming took 1 base from V and 6 from J; bases not matched to a gene: 14. This clone occurred a few times. The same specimen was also included in a second study, on human thymus T cells. As reported in that work: Those donating were healthy Finnish infants in corrective surgery for congenital heart defects. The source of the thymus tissue was resections taken during corrective heart surgery. Apparent skewing of V and J gene usage characterized both thymic and blood repertoires. Related studies noted strongly shared thymic repertoires across unrelated people.

The genes are TRBV5-6 and TRBJ2-3; 7 bases fit TRBD2. This receptor was identified in a girl under three years old with a congenital heart defect. The sample consisted of thymocytes. CDR3 residues: CASSLLISGTCVDTQYF. In nucleotides, the CDR3 is TGTGCCAGCAGCTTGTTAATCAGCGGGACGTGCGTGGATACGCAGTATTTT.